Below are 13 T cell receptor beta chains sequenced from a single sample in a study of cytomegalovirus exposure and HLA in healthy donors. The PCR ran on 60 Vbeta and 13 Jbeta primers. Data came from immunoSEQ multiplex PCR; TCRdb stores just in-frame clones and leaves some out. Recorded for this sample: 60,000 to 75,000 clones. Sequenced sample: PBMCs. Every receptor here comes from a young woman in good health and CMV-seronegative.

This chain links TRBV18 with TRBJ1-2, with TRBD1 as a possible D gene (5 bases). The V end was cut by 3 bases, the J end by 0 bases, with 11 bases between. The CDR3 runs to 15 residues. CDR1 is KGHSH, CDR2 LQKENI, per germline. DNA of the CDR3: TGTGCCAGCTCACCGGACACGGCTACTAACTATGGCTACACCTTC. This gives the protein CASSPDTATNYGYTF. Full variable domain (missing parts from reference TRBV18 and TRBJ1-2): NAGVMQNPRHLVRRRGQEARLRCSPMKGHSHVYWYRQLPEEGLKFMVYLQKENIIDESGMPKERFSAEFPKEGPSILRIQQVVRGDSAAYFCASSPDTATNYGYTFGSGTRLTVV.

This chain uses TRBV7-8 with TRBJ1-1, with D possibly matching TRBD1 (6 bases). V was trimmed by 0 bases and J by 3 bases, leaving 11 bases between them. CDR1 is SGHVS, CDR2 FQNEAQ, per germline. The CDR3 contains 15 residues. CDR3 in DNA: TGTGCCAGCAGCTTAGCTCCCAGGGGACACACTGAAGCTTTCTTT. Residues: CASSLAPRGHTEAFF.

The chain couples TRBV30 to TRBJ1-6; the match to TRBD1 covers 8 bases. This CDR3 is built from 16 residues. Germline V lookup: CDR1 GTSNPN, CDR2 SVGIG (reference sequence). With 2 bases clipped from V and 9 bases from J, the junction kept 12 bases outside the gene matches. The CDR3 bases are TGTGCCTGGAGTCCGGACAGGGCCGGAATAATTTCACCCCTCCACTTT. It specifies CAWSPDRAGIISPLHF. Looking up the rest from reference TRBV30 and TRBJ1-6 gives the full variable domain: SQTIHQWPATLVQPVGSPLSLECTVEGTSNPNLYWYRQAAGRGLQLLFYSVGIGQISSEVPQNLSASRPQDRQFILSSKKLLLSDSGFYLCAWSPDRAGIISPLHFGNGTRLTVT.

The V gene is TRBV4-1, the J gene TRBJ2-7; 9 nucleotides line up with TRBD1. J was trimmed by 2 bases and V by 4 bases; bases with no gene match: 6. CDR1 MGHRA and CDR2 YSYEKL come from the germline V gene. CDR3 length equals 15 residues. The CDR3 loop reads CASSLDRGLPYEQYF. Written as DNA, the CDR3 is TGCGCCAGCAGCCTGGACAGGGGCTTACCCTACGAGCAGTACTTC.

The V and J genes are TRBV2 and TRBJ1-5; a possible D gene is TRBD1 (5 bases). The CDR3 is 16 residues long. Trimming stripped 6 bases from V and 0 bases from J, with 15 bases between. Per the germline V gene, CDR1 is SNHLY and CDR2 is FYNNEI. The CDR3 DNA is TGTGCCAGCAGCGGCTTGGGACTGAATAGCAATCAGCCCCAGCATTTT. It translates to CASSGLGLNSNQPQHF.

This chain links TRBV6-1 with TRBJ1-2; D is uncertain. Trimming pared 2 bases from V and 3 bases from J, leaving 7 bases between. The CDR3 runs to 13 residues. Germline-derived CDR1 and CDR2 are MNHNS and SASEGT. The CDR3 spells CASSEQSDYGYTF. The CDR3 coding sequence is TGTGCCAGCAGTGAACAGTCCGACTATGGCTACACCTTC.

This chain uses TRBV6-5 with TRBJ1-1, with D possibly matching TRBD1 (5 bases). Germline V gene lookup returns CDR1 MNHEY and CDR2 SVGAGI. The CDR3 is 12 residues long. The V end was cut by 1 base, the J end by 8 bases, with 8 bases between. For the CDR3, the DNA is TGTGCCAGCAGTTACTTTGCAGGGGAAGCTTTCTTT. Protein product: CASSYFAGEAFF.

The chain combines TRBV5-1 with TRBJ2-2; perhaps TRBD2 as D (5 bases). Trimming removed 4 bases at V and 1 base at J, with 11 bases between. This CDR3 has 15 residues. Germline values: CDR1 SGHRS, CDR2 YFSETQ. The CDR3, as DNA: TGCGCCAGCAGCCTCGGACTGATGAACACCGGGGAGCTGTTTTTT. Translating gives CASSLGLMNTGELFF.

The J gene is TRBJ2-7, the V gene TRBV9; 7 bases map to TRBD2. This CDR3 spans 12 amino acids. Germline CDR1 reads SGDLS; CDR2 reads YYNGEE. The junction had 3 bases not matched to a gene; V was cut back by 0 bases and J by 9 bases. CDR3 amino acids: CASSVAGGTQYF. The CDR3 DNA reads TGTGCCAGCAGCGTAGCGGGGGGTACGCAGTACTTC.

This sequence joins TRBV5-8 and TRBJ1-1; possibly TRBD1 for D (5 bases). The germline V gene encodes CDR1 SGHTS and CDR2 YDEGEE. The CDR3 is made up of 15 amino acids. Trimming removed 4 bases at V and 3 bases at J, with 16 bases between. Written as DNA, the CDR3 is TGTGCCAGCAGCAAGGGGTGGGGTTCGGACACTGAAGCTTTCTTT. This gives the protein CASSKGWGSDTEAFF.

As regards this clone: A read error may account for a junction end that differs from germline. J is TRBJ2-7 and V is TRBV6-1; 9 bases line up with TRBD1. This CDR3 contains 11 residues. The germline V gene encodes CDR1 MNHNS and CDR2 SASEGT. The CDR3 nucleotides read TGTGCCAGCAGTGGGGGGACAGGGCCGGACTTC. The encoded protein is CASSGGTGPDF.

V is TRBV4-1 and J is TRBJ2-3, with 7 bases aligning to TRBD2. This CDR3 spans 16 amino acids. The V and J ends lost 6 bases and 0 bases, in that order; junction bases with no gene match: 9. From germline, CDR1 is MGHRA and CDR2 YSYEKL. The CDR3 here is CASRGRESSSTDTQYF. CDR3 bases: TGCGCCAGCAGGGGGAGGGAGAGTTCGAGCACAGATACGCAGTATTTT.

The rearrangement uses TRBV9 and TRBJ1-6, with a possible D match to TRBD1 (5 bases). The germline gives CDR1 SGDLS, CDR2 YYNGEE. Trimming pared 2 bases from V and 0 bases from J, leaving 12 bases between. The CDR3 spans 17 residues. Here the CDR3 DNA reads TGTGCCAGCAGCGTGACAGTAACGAGCTCCTATAATTCACCCCTCCACTTT. Protein: CASSVTVTSSYNSPLHF.